This T cell receptor beta chain was identified in a study of blood T cell repertoires in COVID-19. With 8 bases removed from V and 4 bases from J, the gap between germline ends came to 14 bases. The CDR3 is 13 residues long. Germline V gene data show CDR1 as MNHEY and CDR2 as SVGAGI. Sequencing was performed with immunoSEQ multiplex PCR; in TCRdb, only in-frame clones are kept and a portion is missing. The sample gives approximately 280,000 clones, 90% of which show up once; 1.5% to 2% is in the top ten. The clonotype comes from a woman between 18 and 30 years old with acute COVID-19. Sample: PBMCs or T cells enriched from blood (not recorded which). This chain connects TRBV6-5 to TRBJ1-1; D is possibly TRBD1 (6 bases). CDR3 loop: CASFRGEGTEAFF. The CDR3 DNA is TGTGCCAGCTTCAGGGGTGAGGGCACTGAAGCTTTCTTT.